These 6 T cell receptor beta chains share one sample of origin, sequenced in a study of blood T cell repertoires in COVID-19. TCRdb's table, derived via immunoSEQ multiplex PCR, lists solely in-frame clones and lacks some. Of some 30,000 clones listed, about nine tenths were seen once; the top ten hold approximately 1%. The sample was peripheral blood. These receptors all come from a man between 65 and 85 years old with active or convalescent COVID-19.

In its sample, this clone was seen a few times. This chain joins TRBV5-6 and TRBJ1-2; D gene unclear. V lost 0 bases and J 4 bases, leaving 7 bases between the germline ends. The CDR3 contains 13 residues. CDR1 SGHDT and CDR2 YYEEEE come from the germline V gene. The CDR3 here is CASSLAESYGYTF. In nucleotides, the CDR3 is TGTGCCAGCAGCTTGGCAGAAAGCTATGGCTACACCTTC.

The chain carries TRBV6-5 and TRBJ1-3, with TRBD1 matching over 8 bases. V trimming: 0 bases; J trimming: 3 bases; junction bases outside the gene matches: 1. The CDR3 is made up of 15 amino acids. CDR1 MNHEY and CDR2 SVGAGI come from the germline V gene. The CDR3 bases are TGTGCCAGCAGTTACTCGACAGGGGTTGGAAACACCATATATTTT. Translating gives CASSYSTGVGNTIYF.

This sequence joins TRBV2 and TRBJ2-5; 8 bases fit TRBD2. V trimming: 6 bases; J trimming: 7 bases; junction bases outside the gene matches: 13. CDR1 and CDR2 from the germline V gene are SNHLY and FYNNEI. The length of the CDR3 is 15 residues. The CDR3 sequence is CASSGLARTLGTQYF. In DNA, the CDR3 is TGTGCCAGCAGCGGACTAGCCCGAACGTTGGGGACCCAGTACTTC.

The chain links TRBV7-3 to TRBJ1-6, with D unresolved. The germline V gene has CDR1 SGHTA and CDR2 FQGTGA. The CDR3 has 13 residues. Deletions cut 5 bases from V and 10 bases from J, with 12 bases between. The CDR3 protein is CASSPEAGSPLHF. In DNA, the CDR3 is TGTGCCAGCAGCCCCGAGGCCGGGTCACCCCTCCACTTT.

This sequence joins TRBV5-1 and TRBJ2-1, with a weak D call TRBD2 (5 bases). V lost 2 bases to trimming and J lost 3 bases, with 9 bases between them. The CDR3 runs to 14 residues. Germline V gene sequence: CDR1 SGHRS, CDR2 YFSETQ. CDR3 in amino acids: CASSLAEIYNEQFF. DNA for the CDR3: TGCGCCAGCAGCTTAGCGGAGATCTACAATGAGCAGTTCTTC.

The CDR3 coding sequence is TGTGCTAGTGGTGGACCAAGGGGCGAGCAGTACTTC. This gives the protein CASGGPRGEQYF. The chain links TRBV12-5 to TRBJ2-7; possibly TRBD1 for D (5 bases). This CDR3 is built from 12 residues. Trimming took off 5 bases at V and 6 bases at J, with 11 bases between the two ends. Germline V gene sequence: CDR1 LGHNT, CDR2 FRNRAP.